Sequencing of this T cell receptor (beta chain) was carried out in a study of cytomegalovirus exposure and HLA in healthy donors. As for this clone: The antigen remains unidentified.

Germline V lookup: CDR1 SGHVS, CDR2 FQNEAQ. The CDR3 is 15 amino acids. V gave up 2 bases and J gave up 4 bases; unmatched junction bases: 4. Amplification used 60 Vbeta primers and 13 Jbeta primers. In the study's own analysis: Counted up in a later analysis, unique TCR beta chains came to about 80 million, with about 9.9 million shared. Method: immunoSEQ multiplex PCR; TCRdb's copy keeps in-frame clones and lacks some. V, J and clone size were drawn from that table, and D and trimming were deduced from the DNA. Here the sample spans around 100,000 clones, roughly 80% being singletons. Points from the study as a whole: Both high specificity and high sensitivity reportedly marked the classifier's diagnosis of cytomegalovirus status. Most CMV-associated TCR beta chains appeared HLA-restricted in a later analysis. Some V segments, including TRBV6-2 and TRBV6-3, were excluded as indistinguishable.

J is TRBJ1-3 and V is TRBV7-8; 8 nucleotides line up with TRBD1. The receptor was isolated from a man aged 35 to 55 in good health and CMV-seronegative. The sequenced material came from PBMCs. For the CDR3, the DNA is TGTGCCAGCAGCTTATGGCAGGGGGCGGGAAACACCATATATTTT. As protein: CASSLWQGAGNTIYF.